These T cell receptor beta chains were read from a single sample in a study of OX40 agonist ivuxolimab in advanced cancers. Generated by immunoSEQ multiplex PCR, the TCRdb table keeps only in-frame clones and is missing some. The sample lists about 71,000 clones, 84% occurring once. Sequenced here: CD4+ or CD8+ T cells sorted from blood, sampled in a trial of the OX40 agonist ivuxolimab. The origin of the receptors is an adult with an advanced solid tumor such as melanoma, head and neck, liver or kidney cancer. Both conserved end residues are part of each CDR3.

len	v_gene	CDR3aa
13	TRBV7-9	CASSLGGDYGYTF
13	TRBV4-2	CASSDRDYTEAFF
13	TRBV6-4	CASSVSSNQPQHF
18	TRBV11-2	CASSTTGFRGTGVGEAFF
13	TRBV5-4	CASSLDRAQPQHF
17	TRBV9	CASSAGQEIANTGELFF
13	TRBV27	CASSLNDHTEAFF
13	TRBV18	CASSPGSADTQYF
16	TRBV5-4	CASSQDFGRETGEAFF
15	TRBV4-2	CASSQEGTGINEQFF
14	TRBV6-1	CASTLAANTGELFF
16	TRBV7-8	CASSLSTSRESYEQYF
15	TRBV7-6	CASSLVGLASDTQYF
11	TRBV29-1	CSASYQETQYF
15	TRBV10-3	CAISESGQRNEKLFF
13	TRBV27	CASSLNNRAVQYF
13	TRBV5-1	CASSATGGYGYTF
14	TRBV18	CASSPDLSGNTIYF
15	TRBV18	CASSRVAGDNSPLHF
13	TRBV27	CASRERLGNTIYF
18	TRBV10-3	CAISESTAGGGSNQPQHF
13	TRBV9	CASSFPGAETQYF
12	TRBV6-5	CASSLSNQPQHF
13	TRBV12-5	CASGLEGGTEAFF